The sequence of this T cell receptor beta chain was determined in a study of shared clonotypes between healthy human individuals. The assay was run at deep level. For unsorted PBMC, about 290 ng DNA per replicate equaled tens of thousands of T cell genomes. Only in-frame clones appear in the TCRdb table, and some are missing; sequencing was by immunoSEQ multiplex PCR. The repertoire consists of around 450,000 clones, with 70% to 80% occurring once and the leading ten covering less than 15%. Details on this clone: A clone one base away is much larger, so this may be a read error.

Between the trimmed V and J ends, which lost 8 bases and 0 bases, there was a span of 19 bases. The CDR3 contains 16 residues. CDR1 MDHEN and CDR2 SYDVKM come from the germline V gene. The chain recombines TRBV28 with TRBJ1-1; tentative D call: TRBD1 (5 bases). This TCR derives from a woman in her thirties or forties in good health. Some clones in this sample may be carry-over from other donors' samples. The sequenced material came from PBMCs. Here the CDR3 reads CASGDPGRRLNTEAFF. DNA of the CDR3: TGTGCCAGCGGGGATCCGGGACGGAGGTTGAACACTGAAGCTTTCTTT.